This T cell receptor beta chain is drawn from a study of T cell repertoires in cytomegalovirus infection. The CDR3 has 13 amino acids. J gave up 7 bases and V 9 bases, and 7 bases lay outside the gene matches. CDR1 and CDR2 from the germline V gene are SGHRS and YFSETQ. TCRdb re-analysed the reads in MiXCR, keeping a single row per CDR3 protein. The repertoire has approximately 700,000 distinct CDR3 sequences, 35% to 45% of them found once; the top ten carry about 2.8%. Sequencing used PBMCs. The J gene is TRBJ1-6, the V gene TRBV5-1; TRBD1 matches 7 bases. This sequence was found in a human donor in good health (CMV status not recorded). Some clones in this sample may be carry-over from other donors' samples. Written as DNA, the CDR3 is TGCGCCACTGGAAGGGACAGCAATTCACCCCTCCACTTT. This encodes CATGRDSNSPLHF.